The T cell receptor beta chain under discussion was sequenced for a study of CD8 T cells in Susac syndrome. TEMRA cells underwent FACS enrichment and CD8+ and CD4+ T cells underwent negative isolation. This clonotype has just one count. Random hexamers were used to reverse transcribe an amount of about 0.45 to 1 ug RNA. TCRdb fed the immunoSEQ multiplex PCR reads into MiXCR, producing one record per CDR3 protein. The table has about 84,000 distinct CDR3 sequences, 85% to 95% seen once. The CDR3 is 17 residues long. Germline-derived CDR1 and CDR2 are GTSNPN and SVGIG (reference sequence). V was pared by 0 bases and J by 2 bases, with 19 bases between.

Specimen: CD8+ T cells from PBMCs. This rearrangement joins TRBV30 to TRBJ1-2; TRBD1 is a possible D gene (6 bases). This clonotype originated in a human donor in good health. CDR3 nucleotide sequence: TGTGCCTGGAGTGTACCTACCCGGGGGCGGGTCAACTATGGCTACACCTTC. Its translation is CAWSVPTRGRVNYGYTF.